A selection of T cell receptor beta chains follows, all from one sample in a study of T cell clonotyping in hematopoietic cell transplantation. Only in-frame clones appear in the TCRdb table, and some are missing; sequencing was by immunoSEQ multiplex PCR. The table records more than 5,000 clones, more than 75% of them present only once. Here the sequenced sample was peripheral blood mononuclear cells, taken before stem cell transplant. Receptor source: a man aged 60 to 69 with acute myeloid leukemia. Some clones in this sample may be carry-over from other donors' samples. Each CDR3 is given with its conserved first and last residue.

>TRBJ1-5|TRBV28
CASSSPPSNQPQHF
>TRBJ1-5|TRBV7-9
CASQGQGARNQPQHF
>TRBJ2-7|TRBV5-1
CASRLNGRTYEQYF
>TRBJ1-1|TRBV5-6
CASSLEENTEAFF
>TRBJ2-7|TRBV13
CASSLGSDSYEQYF
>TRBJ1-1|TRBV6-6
CASREQGTRNTEAFF
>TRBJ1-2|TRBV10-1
CASSELPGGKNGYTF
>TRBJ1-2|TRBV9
CASSLGPGQGYTF
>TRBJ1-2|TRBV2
CASGGEGRRSYTF
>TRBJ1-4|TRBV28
CASSSPSGTGDEKLFF
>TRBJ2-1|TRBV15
CATSRPGGEQFF
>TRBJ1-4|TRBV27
CASSSGLINEKLFF
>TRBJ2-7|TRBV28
CASSSPIAGSYYEQYF
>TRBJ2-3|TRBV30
CASKRGRTDTQYF
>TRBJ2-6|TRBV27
CASSFSGANVLTF
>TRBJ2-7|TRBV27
CARYGTSGTYEQYF
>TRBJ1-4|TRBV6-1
CASVPDRANEKLFF
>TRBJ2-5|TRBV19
CASRPGTEVQETQYF